One sample yielded the 31 T cell receptor beta chains listed below, sequenced in a study of blood T cell repertoires in COVID-19. Assay: immunoSEQ multiplex PCR; the TCRdb copy retains only in-frame clones and omits some. In the table there are roughly 330,000 clones, about 89% of which are singletons. Input material: peripheral blood. The source is a man younger than 35 who had recovered from COVID-19.

The chain recombines TRBV4-1 with TRBJ2-1; 10 positions match TRBD2. The germline CDR1 and CDR2 sequences are MGHRA and YSYEKL. V lost 2 bases to trimming and J lost 1 base; unmatched junction nucleotides: 5. The CDR3 loop spans 17 amino acids. CDR3 protein: CASSQTLAGVSYNEQFF. In nucleotides, the CDR3 is TGCGCCAGCAGCCAAACGCTAGCGGGGGTTTCCTACAATGAGCAGTTCTTC.

CDR3 DNA: TGTGCCAGCAGCTCAAGGACTAGCGGGAGTGTTGAGCAGTTCTTC. Its translation is CASSSRTSGSVEQFF. J is TRBJ2-1 and V is TRBV7-9; the match to TRBD2 covers 13 bases. The CDR3 has 15 residues. J gave up 9 bases and V 4 bases, and 6 bases lay outside the gene matches. Germline V gene data show CDR1 as SEHNR and CDR2 as FQNEAQ (reference sequence).

This CDR3 is CASSSTTGISAGGYTF. For the CDR3, the DNA is TGTGCCAGCAGTTCGACGACAGGGATTAGCGCCGGAGGCTACACCTTC. V is TRBV27 and J is TRBJ1-2, with 7 bases matching TRBD1. V lost 4 bases and J lost 8; bases outside the gene matches: 16. The CDR3 is 16 amino acids. From germline, CDR1 is MNHEY and CDR2 SMNVEV (reference sequence).

On this clone: The same CDR3 arises from other DNA sequences in this sample as well. The J gene is TRBJ1-1, the V gene TRBV19; no definite D call. Trimming took 1 base from V and 0 from J, leaving 6 bases between them. Germline V gives CDR1 LNHDA, CDR2 SQIVND (reference sequence). The CDR3 length is 14 residues. The CDR3 reads CASSIGEMNTEAFF. DNA for the CDR3: TGTGCCAGTAGTATAGGAGAAATGAACACTGAAGCTTTCTTT.

The chain joins TRBV27 to TRBJ2-5, with 7 nucleotides matching TRBD1. J lost 2 bases, V lost 5 bases, and 17 bases had no gene match. This CDR3 contains 18 residues. Germline V CDR1 and CDR2: MNHEY, SMNVEV (reference sequence). CDR3 in amino acids: CASSTSSPGQPLQETQYF. CDR3 nucleotide sequence: TGTGCCAGCAGTACCTCGTCCCCGGGACAGCCGCTTCAAGAGACCCAGTACTTC.

CDR3 in DNA: TGTGCCAGCAGTCCAGGGACATCATCCTACGAGCAGTACTTC. Translating gives CASSPGTSSYEQYF. The rearrangement joins TRBV6-5 to TRBJ2-7; D is possibly TRBD1 (6 bases). The germline V gene encodes CDR1 MNHEY and CDR2 SVGAGI. This CDR3 region has 14 residues. Trimming took 5 bases from V and 1 from J, leaving 12 bases between them.

The gene calls are TRBV9 and TRBJ1-3; weak D call: TRBD1 (5 bases). The CDR3 length is 16 residues. Trimming cost V 0 bases and J 0 bases, with 10 bases left between them. CDR1 is SGDLS and CDR2 is YYNGEE in the germline V gene. CDR3: CASSVAAGNSGNTIYF. In DNA, the CDR3 is TGTGCCAGCAGCGTAGCGGCAGGGAACTCTGGAAACACCATATATTTT.

The V and J genes are TRBV18 and TRBJ2-2; TRBD2 is a possible D gene (5 bases). With 3 bases removed from V and 4 bases from J, the gap between germline ends came to 27 bases. CDR1 KGHSH and CDR2 LQKENI come from the germline V gene. The CDR3 contains 20 residues. DNA of the CDR3: TGTGCCAGCTCACCCCTTGAGGTCCGGCTAGGGAACGGAGGCACCGGGGAGCTGTTTTTT. It yields the protein CASSPLEVRLGNGGTGELFF. The entire variable domain, with the rest obtained from reference TRBV18 and TRBJ2-2, is as follows: NAGVMQNPRHLVRRRGQEARLRCSPMKGHSHVYWYRQLPEEGLKFMVYLQKENIIDESGMPKERFSAEFPKEGPSILRIQQVVRGDSAAYFCASSPLEVRLGNGGTGELFFGEGSRLTVL.

The chain carries TRBV4-2 and TRBJ1-1, with 7 bases fitting TRBD1. Germline CDR1 reads LGHNA; CDR2 reads YNFKEQ. Unmatched junction bases numbered 5, after V lost 3 bases and J lost 1 base. The CDR3 runs 15 residues. CDR3 in DNA: TGTGCCAGCAGCCATCCCGGACAGGCGAACACTGAAGCTTTCTTT. Its translation is CASSHPGQANTEAFF.

This clone occurred once. The chain couples TRBV6-1 to TRBJ1-4; the match to TRBD1 covers 7 bases. Germline lookup yields CDR1 MNHNS and CDR2 SASEGT. V was clipped by 3 bases and J by 5 bases; unmatched bases: 6. This CDR3 spans 15 amino acids. The chain's CDR3 is CASSDVGGGNEKLFF. The DNA of the CDR3 is TGTGCCAGCAGTGATGTAGGAGGGGGCAATGAAAAACTGTTTTTT.

The chain links TRBV11-2 to TRBJ1-5; D is undetermined. Trimming took off 1 base at V and 2 bases at J, with 18 bases between the two ends. This CDR3 is 18 amino acids long. Germline V gene lookup returns CDR1 SGHAT and CDR2 FQNNGV. CDR3 amino acids: CASSLASGLLDGNQPQHF. CDR3 DNA sequence: TGTGCCAGCAGCTTAGCGTCAGGCCTCTTGGATGGCAATCAGCCCCAGCATTTT.

V gene TRBV19 combines with J gene TRBJ2-1, with D tentatively TRBD1 (6 bases). CDR1 and CDR2 from the germline V gene are LNHDA and SQIVND (reference sequence). This CDR3 is 15 amino acids long. The ends were cut back, 7 bases at V and 4 bases at J, with 17 bases in the middle. The DNA of the CDR3 is TGTGCCAGTAATGCAGCGGACAGTGAATACAATGAGCAGTTCTTC. This gives the protein CASNAADSEYNEQFF. Based on the CDR3 plus reference TRBV19 and TRBJ2-1, the full variable domain is DGGITQSPKYLFRKEGQNVTLSCEQNLNHDAMYWYRQDPGQGLRLIYYSQIVNDFQKGDIAEGYSVSREKKESFPLTVTSAQKNPTAFYLCASNAADSEYNEQFFGPGTRLTVL.

The rearrangement uses TRBV5-8 and TRBJ2-7; TRBD1 matches 9 bases. The CDR3 length is 15 residues. With V trimmed by 4 bases and J by 6 bases, 11 bases remained unmatched. Germline V lookup: CDR1 SGHTS, CDR2 YDEGEE. CDR3 in amino acids: CASSRTGQGAGEQYF. CDR3 sequence (DNA): TGTGCCAGCAGCAGAACGGGACAGGGTGCGGGCGAGCAGTACTTC.

This sequence joins TRBV2 and TRBJ1-6; 7 positions match TRBD1. Germline-derived CDR1 and CDR2 are SNHLY and FYNNEI. Trimming cost V 4 bases and J 5 bases; bases outside gene matches: 5. The CDR3 totals 15 residues. CDR3 nucleotides: TGTGCCAGCAGTGCTAGACAGGGACATAATTCACCCCTCCACTTT. It encodes CASSARQGHNSPLHF.

There are a few counts of this clone. The rearrangement joins TRBV11-2 to TRBJ2-6, with a weak D call TRBD2 (6 bases). V lost 3 bases and J 0 bases, leaving 15 bases between the germline ends. The CDR3 runs 18 residues. Per the germline V gene, CDR1 is SGHAT and CDR2 is FQNNGV. The CDR3 DNA sequence: TGTGCCAGCAGCTTTTTATATTTGGGGGGCTCTGGGGCCAACGTCCTGACTTTC. This gives the protein CASSFLYLGGSGANVLTF.

V usage is TRBV4-2 and J usage is TRBJ2-7; 7 bases fit TRBD2. V lost 1 base to trimming and J lost 0 bases; unmatched junction nucleotides: 3. The germline gives CDR1 LGHNA, CDR2 YNFKEQ. This CDR3 has 15 residues. The CDR3 region is CASSQGSGDSYEQYF. CDR3 DNA: TGTGCCAGCAGCCAAGGCAGCGGGGACTCCTACGAGCAGTACTTC.

The genes are TRBV18 and TRBJ1-3; the D is unclear. Per the germline V gene, CDR1 is KGHSH and CDR2 is LQKENI. This CDR3 is built from 15 residues. Trimming took 3 bases from V and 4 from J, leaving 13 bases between them. In DNA, the CDR3 is TGTGCCAGCTCACCCATGACACTTATCGGAAACACCATATATTTT. Protein sequence: CASSPMTLIGNTIYF.

The chain uses TRBV6-2 or TRBV6-3 and TRBJ1-1, with unresolved D. The CDR3 spans 14 residues. The germline V and J ends were trimmed by 6 bases and 2 bases, with 13 bases remaining between them. Germline CDR1 reads MNHEY; CDR2 reads SVGEGT. The CDR3 here is CASSGRGVNTEAFF. In DNA, the CDR3 is TGTGCCAGCAGCGGCCGAGGTGTTAACACTGAAGCTTTCTTT.

This chain uses TRBV3-1 (or the pseudogene TRBV3-2) with TRBJ2-7; the match to TRBD2 covers 7 bases. J lost 6 bases, V lost 4 bases, and 3 bases had no gene match. CDR3 length: 12 residues. Germline CDR1 reads LGHDT; CDR2 reads YNNKEL (reference sequence). The CDR3 reads CASSLRGVEQYF. CDR3 in DNA: TGTGCCAGCAGCCTTCGGGGGGTCGAGCAGTACTTC.

The V call is TRBV10-2, the J call TRBJ1-3; D is perhaps TRBD1 (6 bases). Trimming took off 8 bases at V and 0 bases at J, with 11 bases between the two ends. Germline values: CDR1 WSHSY, CDR2 SAAADI. The CDR3 covers 14 residues. The CDR3 coding sequence is TGCGCCAGCGCGGGGGCCCTCTCTGGAAACACCATATATTTT. Protein: CASAGALSGNTIYF.

This chain joins TRBV2 and TRBJ2-3, with 8 bases fitting TRBD2. Per the germline V gene, CDR1 is SNHLY and CDR2 is FYNNEI. The CDR3 contains 14 residues. The V and J ends lost 8 bases and 4 bases, in that order; junction bases with no gene match: 8. In nucleotides, the CDR3 is TGTGCCAGCGATACTAGCGGTGGGGCAGATACGCAGTATTTT. Protein: CASDTSGGADTQYF.

The chain recombines TRBV27 with TRBJ2-6; perhaps TRBD2 as D (6 bases). This CDR3 is 19 amino acids long. Germline V lookup: CDR1 MNHEY, CDR2 SMNVEV (reference sequence). V was clipped by 1 base and J by 2 bases, with 18 bases between them. CDR3 DNA: TGTGCCAGCAGTTTATTGGCGGGACTCACTTCTACTGGGGCCAACGTCCTGACTTTC. Its protein product is CASSLLAGLTSTGANVLTF.

The V gene is TRBV29-1, the J gene TRBJ1-2, with 9 bases fitting TRBD1. CDR1 is SQVTM, CDR2 ANQGSEA, per germline. The CDR3 totals 13 residues. The trim removed 7 bases at V and 8 bases at J, leaving 11 bases unmatched. CDR3: CSAIATGGWGYTF. The DNA for the CDR3 is TGCAGCGCCATAGCTACAGGGGGCTGGGGCTACACCTTC. The complete variable domain, with remaining parts taken from reference TRBV29-1 and TRBJ1-2, reads SAVISQKPSRDICQRGTSLTIQCQVDSQVTMMFWYRQQPGQSLTLIATANQGSEATYESGFVIDKFPISRPNLTFSTLTVSNMSPEDSSIYLCSAIATGGWGYTFGSGTRLTVV.

The chain links TRBV9 to TRBJ2-5; D is ambiguous. The CDR3 is made up of 14 amino acids. The V gene lost 1 base and the J gene lost 1 base, with 8 bases spanning the gap. CDR1 is SGDLS and CDR2 is YYNGEE in the germline V gene. The CDR3 sequence: CASSVTASQETQYF. CDR3 sequence (DNA): TGTGCCAGCAGCGTAACAGCAAGCCAAGAGACCCAGTACTTC.

The rearrangement links TRBV7-9 to TRBJ1-1, with TRBD1 as a possible D gene (5 bases). Per the germline V gene, CDR1 is SEHNR and CDR2 is FQNEAQ (reference sequence). This CDR3 is 15 amino acids long. The V gene lost 5 bases and the J gene lost 0 bases, with 13 bases spanning the gap. CDR3 sequence (DNA): TGTGCCAGCAGCCCCGGGGGGGGGTTGAACACTGAAGCTTTCTTT. It encodes CASSPGGGLNTEAFF.

This clone was picked up a small number of times. CDR3 DNA sequence: TGTGCCAGCAGCGAGCAGACAGGGTTGAACACTGAAGCTTTCTTT. Translation gives CASSEQTGLNTEAFF. The genes are TRBV7-9 and TRBJ1-1, with 7 bases aligning to TRBD1. The ends lost 5 bases at V and 0 bases at J; junction bases unmatched: 6. Per the germline V gene, CDR1 is SEHNR and CDR2 is FQNEAQ (reference sequence). This CDR3 spans 15 amino acids. The whole variable domain, filled in from reference TRBV7-9 and TRBJ1-1, reads DTGVSQNPRHKITKRGQNVTFRCDPISEHNRLYWYRQTLGQGPEFLTYFQNEAQLEKSRLLSDRFSAERPKGSFSTLEIQRTEQGDSAMYLCASSEQTGLNTEAFFGQGTRLTVV.

This sequence joins TRBV5-1 and TRBJ1-1, with TRBD1 matching 7 bases. CDR3 length equals 17 residues. After removal of 4 bases from V and 6 bases from J, the junction contained 18 bases not matched to a gene. Germline lookup yields CDR1 SGHRS and CDR2 YFSETQ. CDR3 DNA: TGCGCCAGCAGCCCACGACAGGGTGGCGTTATCGGGTCTGAAGCTTTCTTT. Translating gives CASSPRQGGVIGSEAFF.

The V gene is TRBV3-1 (or the pseudogene TRBV3-2), the J gene TRBJ2-1; 10 bases fit TRBD2. The CDR3 has 16 residues. V lost 4 bases to trimming and J lost 3 bases; unmatched junction nucleotides: 6. CDR1 and CDR2 (germline): LGHDT, YNNKEL (reference sequence). The CDR3 sequence: CASSLSGTSVYNEQFF. The DNA of the CDR3 is TGTGCCAGCAGCCTGTCCGGGACTAGCGTCTACAATGAGCAGTTCTTC.

The chain has TRBV2 and TRBJ1-5; unclear D gene. Per germline, CDR1 SNHLY and CDR2 FYNNEI. The germline V and J ends were trimmed by 3 bases and 0 bases, with 6 bases remaining between them. The CDR3 contains 14 residues. DNA of the CDR3: TGTGCCAGCAGTGATTTCGGTAGCAATCAGCCCCAGCATTTT. Its translation is CASSDFGSNQPQHF.

The chain uses TRBV25-1 and TRBJ1-5; 12 bases align to TRBD1. Germline loops: CDR1 MGHDK, CDR2 SYGVNS. This CDR3 is 16 amino acids long. Losses at the gene ends were 5 bases for V and 7 bases for J; bases not matched to a gene: 9. The CDR3 DNA sequence: TGTGCCAGCAGTTCCGGGACAGGGGGCGTGGGACAGCCCCAGCATTTT. The encoded protein is CASSSGTGGVGQPQHF. The full variable domain, in which reference TRBV25-1 and TRBJ1-5 provide the parts outside the CDR3, is EADIYQTPRYLVIGTGKKITLECSQTMGHDKMYWYQQDPGMELHLIHYSYGVNSTEKGDLSSESTVSRIRTEHFPLTLESARPSHTSQYLCASSSGTGGVGQPQHFGDGTRLSIL.

V and J are TRBV30 and TRBJ2-1, with D perhaps matching TRBD1 (5 bases). Germline values: CDR1 GTSNPN, CDR2 SVGIG (reference sequence). V lost 2 bases, J lost 1 base, and 15 bases lay in between. This CDR3 is built from 16 residues. CDR3 residues: CAWSPRQGGSYNEQFF. The CDR3 bases are TGTGCCTGGAGTCCTCGTCAGGGTGGTTCCTACAATGAGCAGTTCTTC.